This T cell receptor beta chain is drawn from a study of naive and memory T cell subsets (dated by TCRdb to 2015 to 2018). In terms of the full investigation: The study applied an open-source, UMI-based TCR alpha and beta sequencing pipeline to sorted naive and memory peripheral blood T cell subsets. IgG serology results and the functional CMV T cell responses were in complete agreement. RNA was DNase-treated and reverse transcribed with TCR constant-region primers, mostly using SuperScript III.

Beyond this particular receptor, the publication reports: TCR abundance followed a power law whose exponent differed between naive and memory subsets but was consistent across the three individuals. Once error correction was done, more than 85% of naive TCR sequences showed up just once, which made the naive abundance distributions much steeper than those of the memory subsets. RNA-based TCR counts may be affected by expression changes linked to T cell activation and differentiation. The repertoire findings for the naive and memory subsets could not be validated against a ground truth, as none was available. A clonotype was defined as a single alpha or beta chain sequence rather than as a paired alpha/beta receptor. Gini index rose and Shannon and inverse Simpson diversity fell from naive through CM, EM and EMRA in both CD4 and CD8 cells.

Per the germline V gene (reference sequence), DFQATT is the CDR1 and SNEGSKA is the CDR2. From its cysteine to its phenylalanine, the CDR3 spans 16 amino acids. Only the CDR3 portion is preserved as DNA: 48 bases, with reading frame beginning at the first base. Trimming leaves V shorter by 6 bases and J shorter by 2 bases, with the junction holding 9 bases beyond the gene matches. Remarks on this clonotype: Its target antigen remains unknown. No base-level quality is on record; no much larger clone is a single base apart.

From the second PCR step onward, the TCR alpha chain libraries and the TCR beta chain libraries were amplified separately. The CMV status of each donor was determined by measuring IFNgamma production from CD4+ T cells after fresh PBMCs had been stimulated overnight with CMV viral lysate. Miltenyi beads were used first to positively select CD4 T cells, and CD8 T cells were then positively selected from the CD4-negative fraction. Cells were stained for CD3, CD4, CD8, CD45RA, CD27 and a live/dead dye and were sorted on a BD Aria II into four subsets based on CD45RA and CD27. A few healthy volunteers provided blood, and each donor's sample was split into CD4 and CD8 T cells and then further divided into four differentiation subsets. Around 130 ml of peripheral blood was collected from each donor, and PBMC were isolated from the blood using Ficoll-Paque PLUS density-gradient centrifugation. The sorted cells were lysed in RLT buffer, after which RNA was extracted using a Qiagen RNeasy kit and kept at -80 degrees C.

The library came from UMI-ligation and nested PCR. An equimolar mix of two oligonucleotides covering both TRBC1 and TRBC2 was used as the beta constant-region primer. Four rounds of PCR, combining the SP2 primer with nested alpha and beta constant-region primers, were used to amplify the ligated cDNA. A single-stranded oligonucleotide bearing the SP2 primer plus a 12-nucleotide UMI was ligated onto the 3' end of the cDNA by T4 RNA ligase 1. The ligation reaction was kept at 16 degrees C for about 20-24 hours. PCR2 was typically performed as a SYBR Green qPCR and was stopped at a predetermined threshold so that over-amplification was prevented. Agencourt AMPure XP magnetic beads were used for all purifications after the first. Library amounts were measured by Qubit and library quality was assessed on a TapeStation, where the main peak was expected at around 650 bp. The pooled libraries were sequenced on an Illumina MiSeq using v2 2x251 paired-end kits, which usually yielded roughly 0.85-2.2 million reads per sample. Each sample's library went into the pool at about 4.1 nM, and about 4.5-8% PhiX was added to help with cluster recognition. The source study handled its data this way. FASTQ reads processed by Demultiplexor were assigned V and J genes by Decombinator through tag matching that tolerated a single base-pair mismatch. UMIs were used by Collapsinator to correct both sequencing errors and frequency errors arising from PCR heterogeneity. TCRs were translated and CDR3s were extracted from the conserved cysteine to the FGXG phenylalanine by CDR3Translator, with non-productive sequences being flagged. Gini, Shannon entropy and inverse Simpson indices were computed after subsampling the repertoires to the same number of UMI-defined TCRs. Within the linear range, a power law was fitted to clonotype abundance distributions using maximum likelihood. For one naive CD8 sample, the pipeline and MIGEC produced similar UMI counts, unique TCR numbers and clonal distributions. Repertoires were searched for about 7,000 CMV-associated CDR3 sequences compiled from VDJdb and a published dataset. TCRdb itself trimmed the public reads at Q25 with fastp, ran MiXCR and retained productive beta chains. When rows share a CDR3 protein, they turn into one entry using the most common DNA and genes. The V and J calls, along with clone size, are taken from TCRdb and not from the paper's own processing. Recorded for this sample are 120,000 or so distinct CDR3 sequences; roughly 36% of them occurred a single time. 0.75% to 1% of the sample is taken by the ten largest.

The chain is made from TRBV20-1 and TRBJ2-3, and 12 bases in between align with TRBD2. Sequences were obtained from central memory CD4+ T cells from blood. The sample's cell subset or site label, decoded: central memory, CD45RA- CD27+. The origin of this receptor is a human donor in good health. CDR3 protein: CSAPRLAGGFTDTQYF. The DNA sequence is given as TGCAGTGCCCCCCGTCTAGCGGGAGGGTTCACAGATACGCAGTATTTT.